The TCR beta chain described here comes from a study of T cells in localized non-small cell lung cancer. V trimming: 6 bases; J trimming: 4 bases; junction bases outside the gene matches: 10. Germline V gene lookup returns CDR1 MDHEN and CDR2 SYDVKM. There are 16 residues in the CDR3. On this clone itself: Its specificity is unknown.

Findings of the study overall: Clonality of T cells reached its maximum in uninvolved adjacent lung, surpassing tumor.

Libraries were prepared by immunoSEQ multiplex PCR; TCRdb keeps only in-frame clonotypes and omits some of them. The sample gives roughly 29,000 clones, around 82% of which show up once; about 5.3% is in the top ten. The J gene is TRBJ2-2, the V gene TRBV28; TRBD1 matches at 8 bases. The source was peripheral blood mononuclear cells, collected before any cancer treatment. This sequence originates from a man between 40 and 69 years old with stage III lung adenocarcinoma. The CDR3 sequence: CASSRNRGTGTGELFF. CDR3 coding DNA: TGTGCCAGCAGCCGAAACAGGGGGACGGGCACCGGGGAGCTGTTTTTT.